This passage covers 28 T cell receptor beta chains from one sample sequenced in a study of neoadjuvant anti-PD-1 for oral cavity cancer. The time point was: after neoadjuvant nivolumab, at surgical resection. Sequenced by immunoSEQ multiplex PCR; TCRdb stores in-frame clones only, minus some. The sample shows about 24,000 clones, roughly 29% of them seen only once. Sequenced material: tumor tissue, taken after nivolumab (anti-PD-1) treatment. The receptors shown here come from a person between 40 and 79 years old with oral cavity squamous cell carcinoma.

This chain connects TRBV21-1 to TRBJ1-2; the table's D gene call, TRBD1, was not cross checked with the DNA. TRBV21-1 is listed as a pseudogene. The CDR3 spans 15 residues. CDR3 DNA: TGTGCCAGCAGCAAAGGGGGCTGGCCAGGGGATGGCTACACCTTC. Encoded protein: CASSKGGWPGDGYTF.

This clone was picked up a small number of times. This chain links TRBV7-3 with TRBJ1-1; D gene unclear. Germline CDR1 and CDR2: SGHTA and FQGTGA. Trimming stripped 0 bases from V and 4 bases from J, with 9 bases between. The CDR3 runs 14 residues. The CDR3 here is CASSLTPEGTEAFF. The CDR3 region has the DNA TGTGCCAGCAGCTTAACCCCCGAGGGCACTGAAGCTTTCTTT.

V and J are TRBV2 and TRBJ1-4, with TRBD1 matching 8 bases. From germline, CDR1 is SNHLY and CDR2 FYNNEI. This CDR3 has 13 amino acids. The trim removed 4 bases at V and 7 bases at J, leaving 2 bases unmatched. CDR3 amino acids: CASSAQGVEKLFF. In nucleotides, the CDR3 is TGTGCCAGCAGTGCACAGGGGGTTGAAAAACTGTTTTTT.

The chain has TRBV15 and TRBJ1-2; 7 nucleotides agree with TRBD1. With V trimmed by 0 bases and J by 7 bases, 11 bases remained unmatched. Germline V gene data show CDR1 as LNHNV and CDR2 as YYDKDF (reference sequence). The CDR3 is made up of 16 amino acids. The CDR3 DNA sequence: TGTGCCACCAGCAGAGATACAGGGGAGTTGAGTAGTGGCTACACCTTC. Amino acid sequence: CATSRDTGELSSGYTF.

The chain carries TRBV12-5 and TRBJ2-1, with 8 bases matching TRBD1. The CDR3 covers 16 residues. Germline V lookup: CDR1 LGHNT, CDR2 FRNRAP. V dropped 1 base and J dropped 2; count of bases not matched to a gene: 4. The CDR3 sequence is CASGLDGTGAYNEQFF. In DNA, the CDR3 is TGTGCTAGTGGTTTGGATGGGACAGGAGCCTACAATGAGCAGTTCTTC.

This chain uses TRBV28 with TRBJ1-1; D is ambiguous. The V end was cut by 6 bases, the J end by 2 bases, with 16 bases between. The CDR3 covers 15 residues. Germline CDR1 is MDHEN and CDR2 is SYDVKM. The CDR3 here is CASSTEKGRNTEAFF. CDR3 sequence (DNA): TGTGCCAGCAGCACTGAGAAAGGAAGAAACACTGAAGCTTTCTTT.

CDR3 amino acids: CASSLQPGQGEYEQYF. CDR3 DNA sequence: TGCGCCAGCAGCTTACAACCGGGACAGGGGGAGTACGAGCAGTACTTC. The chain is built from TRBV5-1 and TRBJ2-7, with 11 positions matching TRBD1. V dropped 2 bases and J dropped 4; count of bases not matched to a gene: 8. The CDR3 contains 16 residues. Germline V gene sequence: CDR1 SGHRS, CDR2 YFSETQ.

Judged by abundance, this clone is medium-sized. The CDR3 DNA sequence: TGCGCCAGCAGCCAAGCCGCGGACAGGGTAACCTACGAGCAGTACTTC. This gives the protein CASSQAADRVTYEQYF. The V and J genes are TRBV4-1 and TRBJ2-7; TRBD1 aligns across 8 bases. Germline loops: CDR1 MGHRA, CDR2 YSYEKL. Trimming cost V 1 base and J 2 bases; bases outside gene matches: 7. This CDR3 has 16 amino acids.

The chain combines TRBV11-2 with TRBJ2-7, with TRBD2 matching over 10 bases. Germline CDR1 reads SGHAT; CDR2 reads FQNNGV. The ends lost 5 bases at V and 3 bases at J; junction bases unmatched: 10. The CDR3 has 16 amino acids. In nucleotides, the CDR3 is TGTGCCAGCAGCCCCCTGGGGGGACTAGCGAGCTACGAGCAGTACTTC. This gives the protein CASSPLGGLASYEQYF.

V gene TRBV15 combines with J gene TRBJ1-2; tentative D call: TRBD1 (6 bases). The V gene's germline CDR1 is LNHNV and CDR2 YYDKDF (reference sequence). The germline V and J ends were trimmed by 0 bases and 10 bases, with 9 bases remaining between them. The CDR3 sequence is 12 residues long. The CDR3 DNA reads TGTGCCACCAGCAGAGATCGGACAGCCTACACCTTC. Amino acids: CATSRDRTAYTF.

This sequence joins TRBV28 and TRBJ2-2, with D perhaps matching TRBD1 (5 bases). V shed 8 bases and J shed 4 bases, with 8 bases lying between them. The CDR3 runs 12 residues. Germline V gives CDR1 MDHEN, CDR2 SYDVKM. In DNA form, the CDR3 reads TGTGCCAGCGCAGGGTCCACCGGGGAGCTGTTTTTT. Protein product: CASAGSTGELFF.

This clone was recorded at least ten times. The chain uses TRBV5-6 and TRBJ2-1; D is ambiguous. Germline-derived CDR1 and CDR2 are SGHDT and YYEEEE. The CDR3 loop spans 11 amino acids. V lost 3 bases and J 5 bases, leaving 3 bases between the germline ends. CDR3 coding DNA: TGTGCCAGCAGCTACAACAATGAGCAGTTCTTC. As protein: CASSYNNEQFF.

The genes are TRBV14 and TRBJ2-1, with TRBD2 matching 9 bases. The CDR3 length is 12 residues. The ends lost 9 bases at V and 7 bases at J; junction bases unmatched: 4. Germline-derived CDR1 and CDR2 are SGHDN and FVKESK. In DNA form, the CDR3 reads TGTGCCAGTCAGCGGGGGGAGAATGAGCAGTTCTTC. Translation gives CASQRGENEQFF.

This clone was seen more than once but under ten times. The chain is built from TRBV28 and TRBJ1-5, with D uncertain. This CDR3 comprises 13 residues. Deletions cut 3 bases from V and 2 bases from J, with 5 bases between. Germline-derived CDR1 and CDR2 are MDHEN and SYDVKM. The CDR3 protein is CASSFGGNQPQHF. Written as DNA, the CDR3 is TGTGCCAGCAGTTTTGGAGGCAATCAGCCCCAGCATTTT. Looking up the rest from reference TRBV28 and TRBJ1-5 gives the full variable domain: DVKVTQSSRYLVKRTGEKVFLECVQDMDHENMFWYRQDPGLGLRLIYFSYDVKMKEKGDIPEGYSVSREKKERFSLILESASTNQTSMYLCASSFGGNQPQHFGDGTRLSIL.

This rearrangement joins TRBV6-1 to TRBJ1-4; a weak D match, TRBD1 (6 bases). V shed 6 bases and J shed 7 bases, with 12 bases lying between them. The germline gives CDR1 MNHNS, CDR2 SASEGT. This CDR3 spans 13 amino acids. The DNA of the CDR3 is TGTGCCAGCAGGACAGGCGTCTCTGAAAAACTGTTTTTT. As protein: CASRTGVSEKLFF.

CDR3 DNA: TGTGCCAGCAGTTTAATAGGTACCTACGAGCAGTACTTC. This sequence encodes CASSLIGTYEQYF. This chain links TRBV28 with TRBJ2-7; D not certain. Trimming stripped 2 bases from V and 2 bases from J, with 7 bases between. Germline assignment: CDR1 MDHEN and CDR2 SYDVKM. The CDR3 contains 13 residues. Drawing the rest from reference TRBV28 and TRBJ2-7, the complete variable domain is DVKVTQSSRYLVKRTGEKVFLECVQDMDHENMFWYRQDPGLGLRLIYFSYDVKMKEKGDIPEGYSVSREKKERFSLILESASTNQTSMYLCASSLIGTYEQYFGPGTRLTVT.

This chain connects TRBV29-1 to TRBJ1-2; D call uncertain. The CDR3 totals 12 residues. With 8 bases removed from V and 5 bases from J, the gap between germline ends came to 15 bases. The germline gives CDR1 SQVTM, CDR2 ANQGSEA. CDR3 loop: CSFYQLKYGYTF. The DNA of the CDR3 is TGCAGCTTCTATCAGCTCAAATATGGCTACACCTTC.

This clone was seen only a few times. The chain uses TRBV6-5 and TRBJ2-1; tentatively, D is TRBD2 (5 bases). CDR3 length equals 14 residues. Germline lookup yields CDR1 MNHEY and CDR2 SVGAGI. V was pared by 2 bases and J by 6 bases, with 11 bases between. The CDR3 spells CASSYVPTTNEQFF. CDR3 DNA: TGTGCCAGCAGTTACGTCCCGACTACCAATGAGCAGTTCTTC.

This clone came up a few times. The chain combines TRBV14 with TRBJ1-2; a possible D gene is TRBD1 (5 bases). V was trimmed by 3 bases and J by 2 bases, leaving 7 bases between them. CDR1 is SGHDN, CDR2 FVKESK, per germline. This CDR3 is 13 amino acids long. CDR3 loop: CASSHRGNYGYTF. Here the CDR3 DNA reads TGTGCCAGCAGCCACCGGGGGAACTATGGCTACACCTTC.

This clone has a handful of counts. The V gene is TRBV30, the J gene TRBJ1-3, with unresolved D. This CDR3 comprises 13 residues. V was cut by 4 bases and J by 4 bases, with 11 bases left in between. Germline CDR1 GTSNPN, CDR2 SVGIG (reference sequence). The CDR3 loop reads CAWIRQSGNTIYF. DNA of the CDR3: TGTGCCTGGATTCGGCAATCGGGAAACACCATATATTTT.

This chain joins TRBV2 and TRBJ2-7, with D possibly being TRBD2 (6 bases). The CDR3 is 14 residues long. Germline V gene sequence: CDR1 SNHLY, CDR2 FYNNEI. Trimming stripped 7 bases from V and 0 bases from J, with 13 bases between. The CDR3 is CASKVGGSSYEQYF. As DNA, the CDR3 is TGTGCCAGCAAAGTGGGGGGAAGCTCCTACGAGCAGTACTTC.

This clone was seen a handful of times. This chain joins TRBV2 and TRBJ2-2, with D possibly being TRBD1 (6 bases). Germline loops: CDR1 SNHLY, CDR2 FYNNEI. V dropped 5 bases and J dropped 6 bases, with 7 bases sitting between them. The CDR3 runs to 12 residues. The CDR3 nucleotides are TGTGCCAGCAGTACAGGGCCCGGGGAGCTGTTTTTT. It encodes CASSTGPGELFF.

The V call is TRBV10-2, the J call TRBJ2-1; D unclear. V was shortened by 0 bases and J by 10 bases, with 7 bases between the two germline ends. Germline V gene sequence: CDR1 WSHSY, CDR2 SAAADI. CDR3 length equals 12 residues. The CDR3 region is CASSESWQEQFF. Here the CDR3 DNA reads TGCGCCAGCAGTGAGTCTTGGCAGGAGCAGTTCTTC.

This clone was observed a handful of times. The chain couples TRBV16 to TRBJ2-3; a weak D match, TRBD1 (6 bases). V lost 2 bases, J lost 0 bases, and 9 bases lay in between. Germline loops: CDR1 KGHSY, CDR2 FQNENV. The CDR3 spans 15 residues. The CDR3 region has the DNA TGTGCCAGCAGCCAACAGGGGTCCAGCACAGATACGCAGTATTTT. Encoded protein: CASSQQGSSTDTQYF.

This clone showed up just a few times. The chain recombines TRBV5-1 with TRBJ2-1, with D unclear. CDR3 length: 12 residues. The ends were cut back, 5 bases at V and 2 bases at J, with 5 bases in the middle. CDR1 is SGHRS and CDR2 is YFSETQ in the germline V gene. DNA of the CDR3: TGCGCCAGCAGGTTAACCTACAATGAGCAGTTCTTC. Translation: CASRLTYNEQFF.

This clone was picked up many times. The chain combines TRBV28 with TRBJ1-3; tentatively, D is TRBD1 (6 bases). This CDR3 comprises 15 residues. The germline V and J ends were trimmed by 4 bases and 0 bases, with 10 bases remaining between them. The germline V gene encodes CDR1 MDHEN and CDR2 SYDVKM. The chain's CDR3 is CASSSRQDSGNTIYF. CDR3 nucleotide sequence: TGTGCCAGCAGTTCGCGACAGGACTCTGGAAACACCATATATTTT.

This clone was counted only a few times. The chain couples TRBV5-1 to TRBJ2-7, with 11 nucleotides matching TRBD1. Per the germline V gene, CDR1 is SGHRS and CDR2 is YFSETQ. J gave up 6 bases and V 4 bases, and 6 bases lay outside the gene matches. The CDR3 extends over 14 amino acids. The CDR3 loop is CASSARDRGSEQYF. CDR3 sequence (DNA): TGCGCCAGCAGCGCCCGGGACAGGGGGTCCGAGCAGTACTTC.

The J gene is TRBJ2-1, the V gene TRBV6-5; 9 nucleotides line up with TRBD2. The V gene end was trimmed by 5 bases and the J gene end by 5 bases; junction bases not matched to a gene: 7. Germline loops: CDR1 MNHEY, CDR2 SVGAGI. This CDR3 region has 15 residues. The CDR3, as DNA: TGTGCCAGCAGTCCCCCGGGACTAGCTCACAATGAGCAGTTCTTC. This codes for CASSPPGLAHNEQFF.